In this sample, the clone carrying this T cell receptor (beta chain) turned up once. The CDR3 is made up of 13 amino acids. Per germline, CDR1 SGHVS and CDR2 FNYEAQ. The germline V and J ends were trimmed by 5 bases and 1 base, with 9 bases remaining between them. This sample was included in a study of T cell changes during pregnancy in multiple sclerosis. TCRdb's table, derived via immunoSEQ multiplex PCR, lists solely in-frame clones and lacks some. The top ten hold roughly 2.5% of the sample, which has 50,000 to 75,000 clones, over 85% seen once. The specimen comprised CD8+ T cells from peripheral blood mononuclear cells, sampled in the third trimester of pregnancy. V is TRBV7-6 and J is TRBJ2-7; possibly TRBD1 for D (6 bases). This sequence originates from a female donor with multiple sclerosis, enrolled in a pregnancy study. CDR3 DNA: TGTGCCAGCAGCCCAGGGGTTTCCTACGAGCAGTACTTC. As protein: CASSPGVSYEQYF.